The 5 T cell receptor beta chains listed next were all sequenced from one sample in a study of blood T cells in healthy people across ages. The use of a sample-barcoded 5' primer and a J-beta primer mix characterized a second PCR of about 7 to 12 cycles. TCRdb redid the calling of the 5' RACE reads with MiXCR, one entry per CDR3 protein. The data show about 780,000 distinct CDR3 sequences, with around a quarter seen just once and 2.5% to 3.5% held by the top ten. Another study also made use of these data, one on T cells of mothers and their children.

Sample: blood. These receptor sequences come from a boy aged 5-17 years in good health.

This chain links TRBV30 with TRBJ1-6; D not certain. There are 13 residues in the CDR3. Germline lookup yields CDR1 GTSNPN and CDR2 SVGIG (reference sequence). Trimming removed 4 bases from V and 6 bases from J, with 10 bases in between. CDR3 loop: CAWTPAGNSPLHF. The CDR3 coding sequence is TGTGCCTGGACGCCGGCCGGTAATTCACCCCTCCACTTT.

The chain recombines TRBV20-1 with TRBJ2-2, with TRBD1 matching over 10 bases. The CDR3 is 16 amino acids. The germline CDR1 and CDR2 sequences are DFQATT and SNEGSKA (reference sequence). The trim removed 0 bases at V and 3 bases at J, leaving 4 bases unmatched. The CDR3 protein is CSARDMGTGDTGELFF. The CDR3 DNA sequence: TGCAGTGCTAGAGATATGGGGACAGGGGACACCGGGGAGCTGTTTTTT.

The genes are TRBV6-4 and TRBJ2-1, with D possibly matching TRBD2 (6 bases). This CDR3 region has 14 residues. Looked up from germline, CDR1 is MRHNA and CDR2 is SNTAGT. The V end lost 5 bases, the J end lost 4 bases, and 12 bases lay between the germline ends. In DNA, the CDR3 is TGTGCCAGCAGTCCCGAGGCGGGGTACAATGAGCAGTTCTTC. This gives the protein CASSPEAGYNEQFF.

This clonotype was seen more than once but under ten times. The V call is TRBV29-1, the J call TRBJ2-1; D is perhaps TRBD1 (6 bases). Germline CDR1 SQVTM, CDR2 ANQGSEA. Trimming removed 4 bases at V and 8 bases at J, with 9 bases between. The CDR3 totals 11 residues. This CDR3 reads CSVGQGYEQFF. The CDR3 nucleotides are TGCAGCGTTGGTCAGGGGTATGAGCAGTTCTTC.

The CDR3 region is CASRKGNAGGNLYEQYF. CDR3 coding DNA: TGCGCCAGCAGGAAAGGGAACGCGGGGGGAAACTTATACGAGCAGTACTTC. V gene TRBV5-1 combines with J gene TRBJ2-7; 8 nucleotides line up with TRBD2. This CDR3 region has 17 residues. The germline V gene encodes CDR1 SGHRS and CDR2 YFSETQ. J gave up 4 bases and V 5 bases, and 17 bases lay outside the gene matches.